These 10 T cell receptor beta chains share one sample of origin, sequenced in a study of T cells in Graves' hyperthyroidism and ophthalmopathy (dated by TCRdb to about 2019). The library was built by means of multiplex PCR. Data came from an Illumina HiSeq 2000. TCR beta CDR3 regions were amplified from RNA transcripts. The TCR CDR3 was subjected to a first round of RT-PCR using the HTBI primer set and the Qiagen OneStep RT-PCR kit. In TCRdb, the public reads were trimmed at Q25 with fastp and aligned with MiXCR, with productive beta chains retained. Records with the same CDR3 protein are collapsed into one entry carrying the most frequent genes and DNA. A total of about 510,000 distinct CDR3 sequences appear in this sample, 12% to 15% of them only once. Roughly 13% of the sample is held by the ten biggest clonotypes. The sequencing sample was made of blood. Receptors originate from a woman between 40 and 50 years old with Graves' hyperthyroidism.

This clonotype was recorded at least ten times. This chain uses TRBV6-6 with TRBJ1-1; possibly TRBD1 for D (5 bases). This CDR3 contains 16 residues. The germline CDR1 and CDR2 sequences are MNHNY and SVGAGI (reference sequence). V was clipped by 0 bases and J by 0 bases, with 11 bases between them. In DNA form, the CDR3 reads TGTGCCAGCAGTTACTCCGTGACAGAAATGAACACTGAAGCTTTCTTT. This translates into CASSYSVTEMNTEAFF.

As to this clonotype: A much larger clone differs from this one at a single base, so this may be a read error. The chain recombines TRBV27 with TRBJ1-5, with 7 nucleotides matching TRBD1. The CDR3 has 16 residues. Germline-derived CDR1 and CDR2 are MNHEY and SMNVEV (reference sequence). V trimming: 2 bases; J trimming: 5 bases; junction bases outside the gene matches: 9. CDR3 sequence: CASSLDRNRGDQPQHF. DNA of the CDR3: TGTGCCAGCAGTTTAGACCGGAACAGGGGTGATCAGCCCCAGCATTTT.

This clonotype was counted many times. The chain employs TRBV28 and TRBJ2-1, with 10 bases that match TRBD2. This CDR3 is 13 amino acids long. The germline V gene encodes CDR1 MDHEN and CDR2 SYDVKM. V lost 8 bases, J lost 10 bases, and 8 bases stayed unmatched. The CDR3 DNA reads as TGTGCCAGCGGTCTAGCGGGAGCCCGCGAGCAGTTCTTC. Its protein product is CASGLAGAREQFF.

This clonotype was detected many times. The chain employs TRBV7-9 and TRBJ2-7, with TRBD1 as a possible D gene (6 bases). The germline V and J ends were trimmed by 3 bases and 1 base, with 13 bases remaining between them. CDR1 is SEHNR and CDR2 is FQNEAQ in the germline V gene (reference sequence). CDR3 size: 15 residues. This CDR3 reads CASSFPGHGSYEQYF. The DNA for the CDR3 is TGTGCCAGCAGCTTCCCGGGACACGGATCCTACGAGCAGTACTTC.

The table lists this clonotype with a few counts. Sequence at one end of the junction differs from germline and may be a read error. The V and J genes are TRBV28 and TRBJ1-5; D is unclear. The V gene's germline CDR1 is MDHEN and CDR2 SYDVKM. The CDR3 covers 13 residues. CDR3 sequence: CASSLGGNQPKHF. The DNA of the CDR3 is TGTGCCAGCAGTTTGGGAGGGAACCAGCCCAAGCATTTT.

This clonotype appeared many times. The rearrangement uses TRBV5-1 and TRBJ2-1; D gene uncertain. CDR1 SGHRS and CDR2 YFSETQ come from the germline V gene. Trimming removed 0 bases from V and 0 bases from J, with 10 bases in between. This CDR3 region has 16 residues. In nucleotides, the CDR3 is TGCGCCAGCAGCTTGGAGGTCGGGCCCTCCTACAATGAGCAGTTCTTC. It is translated as CASSLEVGPSYNEQFF.

At least ten counts were recorded for this clonotype. The rearrangement uses TRBV20-1 and TRBJ2-7; 12 positions agree with TRBD2. Germline trimming cut 0 bases from V and 3 bases from J; bases unmatched to any gene: 18. CDR3 length equals 20 residues. Germline V gene sequence: CDR1 DFQATT, CDR2 SNEGSKA (reference sequence). The CDR3 coding sequence is TGCAGTGCTAGAGATAGACACAGGGGGCTAGCGGGAGGGAACTTCTACGAGCAGTACTTC. It codes for CSARDRHRGLAGGNFYEQYF.

The genes are TRBV12-3 or TRBV12-4 and TRBJ1-4; TRBD1 is a possible D gene (6 bases). V was shortened by 5 bases and J by 0 bases, with 10 bases between the two germline ends. The CDR3 runs to 15 residues. CDR3 region: CASSDRFSTNEKLFF. The CDR3 DNA reads as TGTGCCAGCAGTGACAGGTTCTCAACTAATGAAAAACTGTTTTTT.

This clonotype was detected ten times or more. The chain uses TRBV7-8 and TRBJ2-1, with a possible D match to TRBD1 (5 bases). The germline CDR1 and CDR2 sequences are SGHVS and FQNEAQ. Deletions cut 5 bases from V and 0 bases from J, with 11 bases between. The CDR3 contains 15 residues. CDR3 sequence reads: CASSQMQGSYNEQFF. CDR3 DNA: TGTGCCAGCAGCCAAATGCAGGGCTCCTACAATGAGCAGTTCTTC.

Comments on this clonotype: It may be a read error: a sequence one base away is much more abundant. The CDR3 end shows no conserved phenylalanine or tryptophan, and so a read error is likely. V and J are TRBV7-6 and TRBJ2-1; D is perhaps TRBD1 or TRBD2 (5 bases each). This CDR3 region has 16 residues. CDR1 and CDR2 (germline): SGHVS, FNYEAQ. Trimming left V 5 bases short and J 0 bases short, with 14 bases between. CDR3 residues: CASSPTSGGSYNEQFV. The CDR3, as DNA: TGTGCCAGCAGCCCAACCAGTGGGGGCTCCTACAATGAGCAGTTCGTC.